This is a list of T cell receptor beta chains from one sample in a study of cytomegalovirus exposure and HLA in healthy donors. Method: immunoSEQ multiplex PCR; TCRdb's copy keeps in-frame clones and lacks some. Of some 200,000 clones in the sample, about 80% were seen once. Source material: PBMCs. The source of these receptors is a boy aged 10-17 years in good health and CMV-seronegative. CDR3s include the opening cysteine and the closing phenylalanine or tryptophan. A D gene is named only where the DNA matches it firmly. Expanded clones are given a class, and other clones once, few, many or no size at all.

j_call v_call d_call clone_size cdr3_nt cdr3_aa
TRBJ1-5 TRBV19 NA NA TGTGCCAGTACCATAGTAGGGGCCCAGCCCCAGCATTTT CASTIVGAQPQHF
TRBJ1-2 TRBV6-6 NA few TGTGCCAGCAGAAACAGCATTACCACCTATGGCTACACCTTC CASRNSITTYGYTF
TRBJ1-6 TRBV19 TRBD1 NA TGTGCCAGTAGTGTCGGGACAGGGGAGCTTCTGGATTCACCCCTCCACTTT CASSVGTGELLDSPLHF
TRBJ2-2 TRBV9 TRBD1 once TGTGCCAGCAGTATTGGAGGGACAGGGGGGACCGGGGAGCTGTTTTTT CASSIGGTGGTGELFF
TRBJ1-4 TRBV5-8 TRBD1 NA TGTGCCAGCAGCTCCAGCTACGGGACAGTTGATGAAAAACTGTTTTTT CASSSSYGTVDEKLFF
TRBJ2-2 TRBV7-3 NA NA TGTGCCAGCAGCTTAGGCAGGGCCAACACCGGGGAGCTGTTTTTT CASSLGRANTGELFF
TRBJ1-4 TRBV7-8 TRBD1 NA TGTGCCAGCAGCTATAGCGAGGGACAGCCTAATGAAAAACTGTTTTTT CASSYSEGQPNEKLFF
TRBJ1-1 TRBV10-3 NA NA TGTGCCATCAGTAGACAGGCCGACAGTGAAGCTTTCTTT CAISRQADSEAFF
TRBJ1-2 TRBV13 TRBD1 NA TGTGCCAGCAGCTTCTTACAGGGGAACCATGGCTACACCTTC CASSFLQGNHGYTF
TRBJ2-1 TRBV9 NA NA TGTGCCAGCAGCGAGAGGGGGTTTGGGGGGGGGCTCGATGAGCAGTTCTTC CASSERGFGGGLDEQFF
TRBJ2-2 TRBV5-1 NA NA TGCGCCAGCAGCTTGGATCGGGCCGGGGAGCTGTTTTTT CASSLDRAGELFF
TRBJ1-5 TRBV19 NA NA TGTGCCAGTGGCCGAGGGGGGGATCAGCCCCAGCATTTT CASGRGGDQPQHF
TRBJ1-1 TRBV11-2 NA NA TGTGCCAGCAGCTTAGATCTCGGGGGGGGCAGTAGGAACACTGAAGCTTTCTTT CASSLDLGGGSRNTEAFF
TRBJ1-2 TRBV6-1 NA NA TGTGCCAGCAGTGAAGCGCGACTACTGGACAGAGGAAGTGGCTACACCTTC CASSEARLLDRGSGYTF
TRBJ2-1 TRBV11-3 TRBD2 once TGTGCCAGCAGCTGGGGACTAGCGGGATATGGGCAGGAGCAGTTCTTC CASSWGLAGYGQEQFF
TRBJ2-3 TRBV30 TRBD2 NA TGTGCCTGGAGCTCGGACACTTGGGGTAGCGGGAGAATAACAGATACGCAGTATTTT CAWSSDTWGSGRITDTQYF
TRBJ2-7 TRBV7-3 NA few TGTGCCAGCAGCTTTATGGGGCGGACGTCACCGGCTTACTACGAGCAGTACTTC CASSFMGRTSPAYYEQYF
TRBJ2-2 TRBV11-3 TRBD1 NA TGTGCCAGCAGCACTCAGGGGGCGCCAACCGGGGAGCTGTTTTTT CASSTQGAPTGELFF
TRBJ1-5 TRBV7-9 NA once TGTGCCAGCAGCTTGGAGGGGTCGGTTAGTCAGCCCCAGCATTTT CASSLEGSVSQPQHF
TRBJ1-1 TRBV4-1 TRBD1 NA TGCGCCAGCAGCCAAGGAGGAGGACAGGGGAAGTGGAGCACTGAAGCTTTCTTT CASSQGGGQGKWSTEAFF
TRBJ2-1 TRBV2 NA NA TGTGCCAGTCACCCTGGGCGCGATGAGCAGTTCTTC CASHPGRDEQFF
TRBJ2-7 TRBV4-2 TRBD2 NA TGTGCCAGCAGCACCGGGGGGAGCGGATCCCTCTACGAGCAGTACTTC CASSTGGSGSLYEQYF
TRBJ1-2 TRBV6-4 TRBD1 NA TGTGCCAGCAGGTCCAGGGGGCCAGGCTATGGCTACACCTTC CASRSRGPGYGYTF
TRBJ1-5 TRBV4-2 TRBD1 few TGTGCCAGCAGCCAAGGGGACAGGGGCAATCAGCCCCAGCATTTT CASSQGDRGNQPQHF
TRBJ1-5 TRBV19 NA NA TGTGCCAGTAGTATAGATGGAAGGGGGTACAATCAGCCCCAGCATTTT CASSIDGRGYNQPQHF
TRBJ1-6 TRBV11-2 TRBD1 NA TGTGCCAGCAGCTCCGTATCCCAGGGGGCGAGAAATAATTCACCCCTCCACTTT CASSSVSQGARNNSPLHF
TRBJ2-1 TRBV6-1 NA NA TGTGCCACGGACCCGGGGGTCGGCTCCTACAATGAGCAGTTCTTC CATDPGVGSYNEQFF
TRBJ1-4 TRBV19 TRBD1 NA TGTGCCACCGAGGACAGGGGTGAAAAACTGTTTTTT CATEDRGEKLFF
TRBJ2-2 TRBV2 TRBD1 NA TGTGCCAGCAGCCGGGACAGGGGGGACACCGGGGAGCTGTTTTTT CASSRDRGDTGELFF
TRBJ1-1 TRBV21-1 NA once TGTGCCAGCAGGGGAGGGGGATGGACTGAAGCTTTCTTT CASRGGGWTEAFF
TRBJ1-1 TRBV11-1 NA once TGTGCCAGCAGCTTAGTAGGGGGGAACACTGAAGCTTTCTTT CASSLVGGNTEAFF
TRBJ1-3 TRBV5-4 NA once TGTGCCAGCAGCTTAGTGGGGGCTTCGTACTCTGGAAACACCATATATTTT CASSLVGASYSGNTIYF
TRBJ1-5 TRBV7-4 NA NA TGTGCCAGCAGCCAGCGGAAGGACAGTAGGATTTCTGGCCAGCCCCAGCATTTT CASSQRKDSRISGQPQHF
TRBJ2-1 TRBV7-8 TRBD2 few TGTGCCAGCAGCGCTCCCCGTTGGACTAGCGTTAGCGATGAGCAGTTCTTC CASSAPRWTSVSDEQFF
TRBJ2-3 TRBV5-6 TRBD2 NA TGTGCCAGCAGCCGGACTAGCGGGGCCCGCAATACGCAGTATTTT CASSRTSGARNTQYF
TRBJ2-7 TRBV6-6 NA NA TGTGCCAGCAGTTACGTGTTCGAGGCCAACTACAAGCAGTACTTC CASSYVFEANYKQYF